This T cell receptor (beta chain) appears in the sequencing data of a study of T cells after yellow fever vaccination. Study at large: Fractions of low cell number were prepared using SMART-Seq v4 Ultra Low Input.

The CDR3 spans 14 residues. The V gene lost 6 bases and the J gene lost 6 bases, with 14 bases spanning the gap. Germline CDR1 reads WNHNN; CDR2 reads SYGVQD (reference sequence). Study-level points and caveats: At about 97% for CD4 and 88% for CD8, most primary-vaccination clones showed up again after the booster. It was a small share of clonotypes that appeared in both CD4 and CD8 compartments.

UMIs were added to TCR cDNA along with a universal primer site when it was made by 5'RACE template switching. Using its own MiXCR run on the 5' RACE reads, TCRdb lists one record per CDR3 protein. The profile shows a few hundred thousand distinct CDR3 sequences, 15% to 20% of them singletons. Remarks on this clonotype: The antigen is not known.

This clonotype originated in a man aged 25 to 40 who received the YFV17D yellow fever vaccine. The material was PBMCs, obtained 15 days after the yellow fever booster vaccination. This chain links TRBV10-1 with TRBJ2-2; D is ambiguous. The CDR3 coding sequence is TGCGCCAGCAGCCTGGATGAGGCCTCCGGGGAGCTGTTTTTT. This codes for CASSLDEASGELFF.